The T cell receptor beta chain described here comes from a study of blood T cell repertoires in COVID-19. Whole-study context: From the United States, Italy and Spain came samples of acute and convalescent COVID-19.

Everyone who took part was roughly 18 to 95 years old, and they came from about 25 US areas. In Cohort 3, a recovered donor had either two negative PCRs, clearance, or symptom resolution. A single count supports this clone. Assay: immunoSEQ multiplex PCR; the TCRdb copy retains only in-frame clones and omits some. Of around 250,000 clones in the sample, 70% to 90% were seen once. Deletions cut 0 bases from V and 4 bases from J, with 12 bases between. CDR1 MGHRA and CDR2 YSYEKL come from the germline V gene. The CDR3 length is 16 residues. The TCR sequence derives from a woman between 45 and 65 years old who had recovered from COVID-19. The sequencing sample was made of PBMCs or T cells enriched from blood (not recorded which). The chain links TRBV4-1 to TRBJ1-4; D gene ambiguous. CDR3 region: CASSQDLRRDNEKLFF. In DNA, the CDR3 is TGCGCCAGCAGCCAAGATCTGAGAAGAGATAATGAAAAACTGTTTTTT.